The clone carrying this TCR beta chain was found many times. Antigen specificity is unknown. MiXCR was run by TCRdb on the 5' RACE reads, yielding one entry per CDR3 protein. This sample yields 250,000 or so distinct CDR3 sequences, of which roughly 3.5% are seen a single time; 15% to 20% belongs to the top ten. The CDR3 runs to 14 residues. V gave up 8 bases and J gave up 4 bases; unmatched junction bases: 7. Per germline, CDR1 MGHDK and CDR2 SYGVNS. These data are taken from a study of T cells after yellow fever vaccination. General study results and limits: Abundant clonotypes from the bulk population could contaminate FACS-sorted repertoires. A weaker but faster secondary response was observed, peaking on day 5 versus 15.

The chain recombines TRBV25-1 with TRBJ2-1; TRBD2 matches at 8 bases. This sequence originates from a man aged 18-30 years who received the YFV17D yellow fever vaccine. The source material was PBMCs, sampled 15 days after the yellow fever booster vaccination. CDR3 bases: TGTGCCAGCGCCGGGGGGGGCCCGTACAATGAGCAGTTCTTC. It is translated as CASAGGGPYNEQFF.